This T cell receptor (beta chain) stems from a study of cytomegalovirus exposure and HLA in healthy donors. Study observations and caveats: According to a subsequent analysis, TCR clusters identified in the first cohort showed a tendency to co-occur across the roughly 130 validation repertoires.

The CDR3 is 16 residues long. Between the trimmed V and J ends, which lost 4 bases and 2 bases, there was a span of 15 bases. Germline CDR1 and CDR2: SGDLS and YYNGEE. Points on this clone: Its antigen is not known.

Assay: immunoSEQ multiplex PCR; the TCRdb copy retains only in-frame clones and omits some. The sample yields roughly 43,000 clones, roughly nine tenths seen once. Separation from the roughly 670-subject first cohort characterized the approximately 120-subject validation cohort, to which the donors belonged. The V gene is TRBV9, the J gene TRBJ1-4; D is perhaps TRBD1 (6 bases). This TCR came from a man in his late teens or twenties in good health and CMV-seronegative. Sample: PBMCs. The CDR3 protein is CASSSQGSGTNEKLFF. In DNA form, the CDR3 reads TGTGCCAGCAGCTCCCAGGGGAGTGGTACTAATGAAAAACTGTTTTTT.